Listed here is a single T cell receptor beta chain. The antigen remains undetermined. These data originate in a study of T cells in localized non-small cell lung cancer. Notes on the study in general: Sequencing, confined to only one tumor region, leaves heterogeneity possible. Maximal T cell clonality occurred in uninvolved adjacent lung, with tumor ranking below it. Within adjacent lung there appeared a median approximately 60 of the top 100 tumor clones. Higher T cell density in the blood was associated with longer overall survival, whereas higher adjacent-lung clonality associated with shorter survival.

Profiled with immunoSEQ multiplex PCR; TCRdb holds only in-frame clones, not every one. The sample holds under 40,000 clones, roughly 93% seen once. The germline CDR1 and CDR2 sequences are SGHAT and FQNNGV. With V trimmed by 3 bases and J by 0 bases, 7 bases remained unmatched. This CDR3 is built from 18 residues. Sequences were derived from peripheral blood, sampled before any cancer treatment. This clonotype was sampled from a female donor of 60 years or more with stage I lung adenocarcinoma. V gene TRBV11-2 combines with J gene TRBJ2-3; TRBD2 aligns across 12 bases. The CDR3 spells CASSLLGLAGISTDTQYF. The CDR3 nucleotides are TGTGCCAGCAGCTTGCTTGGACTAGCGGGAATAAGCACAGATACGCAGTATTTT.